This entry lists 25 T cell receptor beta chains sequenced from one sample in a study of blood T cell repertoires in COVID-19. Data came from immunoSEQ multiplex PCR; TCRdb stores just in-frame clones and leaves some out. The sample holds a few hundred thousand clones, more than 75% seen once. Source material: PBMCs or T cells enriched from blood (not recorded which). These receptors all stem from a woman between 35 and 50 years old with acute COVID-19.

The CDR3 sequence is CASSLVVWGETQYF. CDR3 in DNA: TGTGCCAGCAGCTTGGTTGTCTGGGGCGAGACCCAGTACTTC. The chain has TRBV5-8 and TRBJ2-5; D possibly corresponds to TRBD1 (5 bases). There are 14 residues in the CDR3. Germline V gene sequence: CDR1 SGHTS, CDR2 YDEGEE. Trimming removed 0 bases from V and 5 bases from J, with 11 bases in between.

V gene TRBV20-1 combines with J gene TRBJ1-2; no definite D call. The V gene lost 2 bases and the J gene lost 5 bases, with 6 bases spanning the gap. This CDR3 has 11 residues. Germline V gives CDR1 DFQATT, CDR2 SNEGSKA (reference sequence). In nucleotides, the CDR3 is TGCAGTGCTAGAAACAAATATGGCTACACCTTC. Translation gives CSARNKYGYTF.

The V and J genes are TRBV5-4 and TRBJ2-2, with D perhaps matching TRBD2 (6 bases). Germline CDR1 is SGHNT and CDR2 is YYREEE (reference sequence). V lost 3 bases, J lost 2 bases, and 11 bases lay in between. The CDR3 sequence is 15 residues long. CDR3 sequence reads: CASSSGLLNTGELFF. The CDR3, as DNA: TGTGCCAGCAGCTCGGGACTTCTTAACACCGGGGAGCTGTTTTTT.

CDR3 DNA sequence: TGCAGCGTTGCAGGGGGCGGCTACACCTTC. Translated: CSVAGGGYTF. This chain connects TRBV29-1 to TRBJ1-2; TRBD1 agrees at 8 bases. Germline CDR1 and CDR2: SQVTM and ANQGSEA. The CDR3 runs to 10 residues. V shed 4 bases, J shed 8 bases, and the junction held 0 bases outside the gene matches.

The CDR3 reads CASSLTGGLSGNTIYF. DNA for the CDR3: TGTGCCAGCAGTCTAACCGGGGGGCTCTCTGGAAACACCATATATTTT. The rearrangement links TRBV28 to TRBJ1-3; perhaps TRBD1 as D (6 bases). The V and J ends lost 5 bases and 0 bases respectively, with 14 bases between them. This CDR3 is 16 amino acids long. In germline, CDR1 is MDHEN, CDR2 SYDVKM.

This chain links TRBV11-2 with TRBJ1-4, with a weak D call TRBD1 (5 bases). The CDR3 covers 13 residues. From germline, CDR1 is SGHAT and CDR2 FQNNGV. V lost 5 bases and J 8 bases, leaving 12 bases between the germline ends. In DNA, the CDR3 is TGTGCCAGCAGCCCCGACAGAGTAGAAAAACTGTTTTTT. Protein product: CASSPDRVEKLFF.

V usage is TRBV28 and J usage is TRBJ1-1; 8 bases align to TRBD1. The CDR3 runs 15 residues. CDR1 and CDR2 from the germline V gene are MDHEN and SYDVKM. V shed 6 bases, J shed 6 bases, and the junction held 12 bases outside the gene matches. CDR3 nucleotides: TGTGCCAGCAGCAGCAGGGGGCGCTTATCCCCTGAAGCTTTCTTT. Translation gives CASSSRGRLSPEAFF.

The V and J genes are TRBV5-5 and TRBJ1-6; D is undetermined. From germline, CDR1 is SGHKS and CDR2 YYEKEE (reference sequence). V was pared by 0 bases and J by 7 bases, with 11 bases between. This CDR3 comprises 15 residues. The CDR3, as DNA: TGTGCCAGCAGCTTGGGCCAACTGGGCAATTCACCCCTCCACTTT. Amino acid sequence: CASSLGQLGNSPLHF. Full variable domain (remainder filled in from reference TRBV5-5 and TRBJ1-6): DAGVTQSPTHLIKTRGQQVTLRCSPISGHKSVSWYQQVLGQGPQFIFQYYEKEERGRGNFPDRFSARQFPNYSSELNVNALLLGDSALYLCASSLGQLGNSPLHFGNGTRLTVT.

This chain joins TRBV6-5 and TRBJ2-7, with unresolved D. Trimming removed 6 bases from V and 3 bases from J, with 9 bases in between. The CDR3 runs to 12 residues. The germline V gene encodes CDR1 MNHEY and CDR2 SVGAGI. CDR3 loop: CASSHLGYEQYF. CDR3 nucleotides: TGTGCCAGCAGCCATCTAGGCTACGAGCAGTACTTC.

This clone occurred once. This chain joins TRBV5-4 and TRBJ2-1; possibly TRBD1 for D (6 bases). The CDR3 extends over 17 amino acids. Germline loops: CDR1 SGHNT, CDR2 YYREEE (reference sequence). The V and J ends lost 0 bases and 3 bases respectively, with 16 bases between them. The CDR3, as DNA: TGTGCCAGCAGCTTGGCCTCAGGGGTTAGGGGCTACAATGAGCAGTTCTTC. This encodes CASSLASGVRGYNEQFF.

This clone is a singleton in its sample. V and J are TRBV7-2 and TRBJ2-2, with D possibly TRBD2 on 7 matching bases. This CDR3 contains 13 residues. Germline V CDR1 and CDR2: SGHTA, FQGNSA. Trimming cost V 7 bases and J 4 bases, with 10 bases left between them. The CDR3 DNA follows: TGTGCCAGCATGAGGGGGGGCACCGGGGAGCTGTTTTTT. Translation: CASMRGGTGELFF.

V is TRBV28 and J is TRBJ2-1; TRBD2 matches 8 bases. V was clipped by 3 bases and J by 3 bases; unmatched bases: 10. This CDR3 is 17 amino acids long. Germline V lookup: CDR1 MDHEN, CDR2 SYDVKM. CDR3 region: CASSFLARLALYNEQFF. As DNA, the CDR3 is TGTGCCAGCAGTTTTCTCGCCCGACTAGCGCTCTACAATGAGCAGTTCTTC.

This clone was counted at least ten times. The chain is built from TRBV10-3 and TRBJ1-2, with D maybe TRBD1 (6 bases). Germline CDR1 ENHRY, CDR2 SYGVKD. The V end lost 6 bases, the J end lost 0 bases, and 20 bases lay between the germline ends. The CDR3 is 17 residues long. Written as DNA, the CDR3 is TGTGCCATCAGCGGGAGGGGGGGGCAGAGAGCTAACTATGGCTACACCTTC. Protein product: CAISGRGGQRANYGYTF.

This chain connects TRBV7-3 to TRBJ1-2, with D perhaps TRBD1 (5 bases). The germline CDR1 and CDR2 sequences are SGHTA and FQGTGA. V was clipped by 3 bases and J by 2 bases, with 7 bases between them. CDR3 length equals 13 residues. The CDR3 DNA reads TGTGCCAGCAGCTTCGGGGGGAACTATGGCTACACCTTC. This translates into CASSFGGNYGYTF.

This clone was counted a few times. The chain joins TRBV10-3 to TRBJ2-1, with a weak D call TRBD2 (5 bases). CDR3 length equals 13 residues. Trimming took 3 bases from V and 7 from J, leaving 10 bases between them. Per germline, CDR1 ENHRY and CDR2 SYGVKD. For the CDR3, the DNA is TGTGCCATCAGTGAACTAGTTAGGAATGAGCAGTTCTTC. As protein: CAISELVRNEQFF.

The rearrangement links TRBV5-6 to TRBJ2-1; D is possibly TRBD1 (5 bases). The CDR3 runs 14 residues. From germline, CDR1 is SGHDT and CDR2 YYEEEE. V gave up 0 bases and J gave up 9 bases, with 13 bases separating them. The CDR3 DNA is TGTGCCAGCAGCTTGGAATGGGGCCAAAGTGAGCAGTTCTTC. Translating it yields CASSLEWGQSEQFF.

J is TRBJ1-4 and V is TRBV7-6; TRBD1 might be the D (6 bases). Looked up from germline, CDR1 is SGHVS and CDR2 is FNYEAQ. Trimming removed 5 bases from V and 8 bases from J, with 12 bases in between. CDR3 length equals 13 residues. The CDR3 protein is CASSPQGWEKLFF. The CDR3 DNA reads as TGTGCCAGCAGCCCACAGGGTTGGGAAAAACTGTTTTTT.

This clone occurred a few times. The chain employs TRBV30 and TRBJ2-7, with D possibly being TRBD1 (5 bases). CDR1 and CDR2 from the germline V gene are GTSNPN and SVGIG (reference sequence). This CDR3 has 13 residues. Trimming pared 2 bases from V and 6 bases from J, leaving 14 bases between. CDR3 sequence: CAWSWTHRSEQYF. The CDR3 DNA reads TGTGCCTGGAGTTGGACCCACAGGAGCGAGCAGTACTTC. The entire variable domain, with the rest obtained from reference TRBV30 and TRBJ2-7, is as follows: SQTIHQWPATLVQPVGSPLSLECTVEGTSNPNLYWYRQAAGRGLQLLFYSVGIGQISSEVPQNLSASRPQDRQFILSSKKLLLSDSGFYLCAWSWTHRSEQYFGPGTRLTVT.

The chain carries TRBV19 and TRBJ1-4; D is ambiguous. V was clipped by 5 bases and J by 11 bases, with 12 bases between them. CDR3 length: 12 amino acids. The V gene's germline CDR1 is LNHDA and CDR2 SQIVND (reference sequence). CDR3 DNA: TGTGCCAGTAGTCCGAGACGGGAGAAACTGTTTTTT. This encodes CASSPRREKLFF.

V usage is TRBV28 and J usage is TRBJ2-5; TRBD1 is a possible D gene (6 bases). V lost 1 base, J lost 5 bases, and 20 bases lay in between. Germline V lookup: CDR1 MDHEN, CDR2 SYDVKM. The CDR3 runs 17 residues. The DNA of the CDR3 is TGTGCCAGCAGTTTATCCGGCCCTGGGGGCTCGGTTGAGACCCAGTACTTC. Translated, it gives CASSLSGPGGSVETQYF.

V and J are TRBV28 and TRBJ2-1, with 8 bases that match TRBD2. The CDR3 is 14 amino acids. V gave up 2 bases and J gave up 9 bases; unmatched junction bases: 6. Per germline, CDR1 MDHEN and CDR2 SYDVKM. CDR3 residues: CASSLPAGVREQFF. The CDR3 nucleotides read TGTGCCAGCAGTTTACCAGCGGGAGTTCGTGAGCAGTTCTTC.

The chain links TRBV11-2 to TRBJ2-3; a weak D match, TRBD2 (5 bases). CDR1 and CDR2 (germline): SGHAT, FQNNGV. CDR3 length: 14 residues. Deletions cut 1 base from V and 5 bases from J, with 10 bases between. The CDR3, as DNA: TGTGCCAGCAGCTTAGTGGAGAGCGGAGATACGCAGTATTTT. Amino acids: CASSLVESGDTQYF. Using reference TRBV11-2 and TRBJ2-3 for the parts outside the CDR3, the full variable domain is EAGVAQSPRYKIIEKRQSVAFWCNPISGHATLYWYQQILGQGPKLLIQFQNNGVVDDSQLPKDRFSAERLKGVDSTLKIQPAKLEDSAVYLCASSLVESGDTQYFGPGTRLTVL.

The CDR3 coding sequence is TGTGCCAGCAGTGACCAAGGGGCAGGGGGTCAGCCCCAGCATTTT. This translates into CASSDQGAGGQPQHF. This chain links TRBV6-1 with TRBJ1-5; 7 bases match TRBD1. The CDR3 length is 15 residues. Germline assignment: CDR1 MNHNS and CDR2 SASEGT. Losses at the gene ends were 3 bases for V and 6 bases for J; bases not matched to a gene: 8.

In its sample, this clone was seen a few times. The genes are TRBV30 and TRBJ2-7; 9 bases fit TRBD1. V dropped 4 bases and J dropped 5; count of bases not matched to a gene: 6. Germline CDR1 GTSNPN, CDR2 SVGIG (reference sequence). This CDR3 comprises 13 residues. Written as DNA, the CDR3 is TGTGCCTGGATGGGGGACAGGGACAACGAGCAGTACTTC. This codes for CAWMGDRDNEQYF.

The chain combines TRBV2 with TRBJ1-2; 9 bases match TRBD1. Trimming at V came to 7 bases and at J to 2 bases, leaving 5 bases not matched to a gene. The CDR3 extends over 14 amino acids. In germline, CDR1 is SNHLY, CDR2 FYNNEI. As DNA, the CDR3 is TGTGCCAGCAAAACGGGACAGGGCAACTATGGCTACACCTTC. It encodes CASKTGQGNYGYTF. Using reference TRBV2 and TRBJ1-2 for the parts outside the CDR3, the full variable domain is EPEVTQTPSHQVTQMGQEVILRCVPISNHLYFYWYRQILGQKVEFLVSFYNNEISEKSEIFDDQFSVERPDGSNFTLKIRSTKLEDSAMYFCASKTGQGNYGYTFGSGTRLTVV.